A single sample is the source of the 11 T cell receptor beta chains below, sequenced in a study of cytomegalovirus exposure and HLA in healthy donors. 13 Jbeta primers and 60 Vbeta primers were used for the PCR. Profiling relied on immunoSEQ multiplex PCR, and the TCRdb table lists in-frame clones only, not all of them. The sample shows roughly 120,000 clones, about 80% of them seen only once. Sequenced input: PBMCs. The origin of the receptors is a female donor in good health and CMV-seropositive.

The chain's CDR3 is CASSELGQTNTEAFF. For the CDR3, the DNA is TGTGCCAGCAGTGAACTGGGGCAGACGAACACTGAAGCTTTCTTT. This chain uses TRBV2 with TRBJ1-1, with D possibly matching TRBD1 (5 bases). V lost 2 bases and J 1 base, leaving 11 bases between the germline ends. This CDR3 is 15 amino acids long. The germline V gene encodes CDR1 SNHLY and CDR2 FYNNEI.

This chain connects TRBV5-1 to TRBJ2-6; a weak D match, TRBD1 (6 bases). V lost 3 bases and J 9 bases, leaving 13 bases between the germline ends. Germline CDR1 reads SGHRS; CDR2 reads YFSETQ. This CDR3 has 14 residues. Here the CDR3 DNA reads TGCGCCAGCAGCTCCCAGGGGACGGGCAACGTCCTGACTTTC. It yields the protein CASSSQGTGNVLTF.

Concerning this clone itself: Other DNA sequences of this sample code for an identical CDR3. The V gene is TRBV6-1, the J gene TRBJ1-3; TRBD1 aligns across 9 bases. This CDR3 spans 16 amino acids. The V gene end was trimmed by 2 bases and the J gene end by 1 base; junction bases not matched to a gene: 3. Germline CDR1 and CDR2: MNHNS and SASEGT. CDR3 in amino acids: CASSEPGQGSGNTIYF. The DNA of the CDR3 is TGTGCCAGCAGTGAACCCGGACAGGGGTCTGGAAACACCATATATTTT.

CDR3 in amino acids: CASSAGIGEGYTF. CDR3 coding DNA: TGTGCCAGTAGTGCAGGGATAGGGGAAGGCTACACCTTC. The V gene is TRBV19, the J gene TRBJ1-2; D is possibly TRBD1 (5 bases). Looked up from germline, CDR1 is LNHDA and CDR2 is SQIVND (reference sequence). The V end was cut by 5 bases, the J end by 8 bases, with 15 bases between. The length of the CDR3 is 13 residues.

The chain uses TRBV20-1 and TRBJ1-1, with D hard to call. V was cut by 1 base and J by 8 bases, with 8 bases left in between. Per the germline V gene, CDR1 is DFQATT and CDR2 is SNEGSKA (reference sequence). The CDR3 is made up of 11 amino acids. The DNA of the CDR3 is TGCAGTGCTAGAGCTGCGACAGAAGCTTTCTTT. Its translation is CSARAATEAFF.

The CDR3, as DNA: TGTGCCAGCAAGGGCGGGGAAGGGGAGACCCAGTACTTC. Encoded protein: CASKGGEGETQYF. The rearrangement links TRBV2 to TRBJ2-5, with a possible D match to TRBD2 (6 bases). Per germline, CDR1 SNHLY and CDR2 FYNNEI. V dropped 7 bases and J dropped 5 bases, with 14 bases sitting between them. The CDR3 contains 13 residues.

CDR3 in DNA: TGTGCCAGCAGAGCGGACAGGGTCCCCGGGGAGCTGTTTTTT. It specifies CASRADRVPGELFF. This rearrangement joins TRBV27 to TRBJ2-2; 8 positions match TRBD1. CDR3 length: 14 amino acids. Germline V gives CDR1 MNHEY, CDR2 SMNVEV (reference sequence). Trimming cost V 6 bases and J 6 bases; bases outside gene matches: 6.

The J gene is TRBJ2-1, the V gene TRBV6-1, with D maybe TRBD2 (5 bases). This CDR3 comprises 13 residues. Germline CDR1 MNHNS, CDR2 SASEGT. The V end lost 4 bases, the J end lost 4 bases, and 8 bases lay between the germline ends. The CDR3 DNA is TGTGCCAGCAGTGCACGGGGATACAATGAGCAGTTCTTC. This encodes CASSARGYNEQFF.

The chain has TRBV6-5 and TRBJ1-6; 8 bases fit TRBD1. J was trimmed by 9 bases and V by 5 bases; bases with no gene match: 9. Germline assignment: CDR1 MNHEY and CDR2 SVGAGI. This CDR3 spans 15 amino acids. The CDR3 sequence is CASSQDRAWGSPLHF. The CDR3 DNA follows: TGTGCCAGCAGTCAGGACAGGGCTTGGGGTTCACCCCTCCACTTT.

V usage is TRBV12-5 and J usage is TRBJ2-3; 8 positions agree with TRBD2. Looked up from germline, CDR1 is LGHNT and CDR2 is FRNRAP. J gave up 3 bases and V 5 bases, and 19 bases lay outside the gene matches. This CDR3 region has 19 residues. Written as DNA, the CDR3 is TGTGCTAGTGGTACCGCCGGTACCCGAACGGGGGGGCGAACAGATACGCAGTATTTT. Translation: CASGTAGTRTGGRTDTQYF.

CDR3 sequence (DNA): TGTGCCAGCAGTTTACTTGGACAGGGGAAAGATACGCAGTATTTT. Translation: CASSLLGQGKDTQYF. The chain carries TRBV27 and TRBJ2-3, with 9 bases fitting TRBD1. The V gene end was trimmed by 2 bases and the J gene end by 5 bases; junction bases not matched to a gene: 5. The CDR3 consists of 15 residues. Germline CDR1 is MNHEY and CDR2 is SMNVEV (reference sequence).